The source of this T cell receptor beta chain is a study of response to subunit inactivated influenza vaccine. The CDR3 extends over 16 amino acids. The germline CDR1 and CDR2 sequences are SGHTA and FQGNSA. V was pared by 4 bases and J by 1 base, with 4 bases of the junction left unmatched. TCRdb reprocessed the RT-PCR reads via MiXCR and lists one record per CDR3 protein. The profile shows more than 700,000 distinct CDR3 sequences, 21% of them singletons. The TCR comes from a middle-aged man who received an inactivated influenza vaccine. The chain carries TRBV7-2 and TRBJ1-4, with 9 bases that match TRBD1. This sample comprised PBMCs from blood, obtained 4 to 6 days after vaccination. The CDR3 bases are TGTGCCAGCAGCTGGGGACAGGGACTAACTAATGAAAAACTGTTTTTT. Residues: CASSWGQGLTNEKLFF.